A selection of T cell receptor beta chains follows, all from one sample in a study of Graves' ophthalmopathy and Graves' hyperthyroidism. MiXCR, applied by TCRdb to the multiplex PCR reads, yields one record per CDR3 protein. The sample carries about 240,000 distinct CDR3 sequences, about 47% recorded once. The specimen was peripheral blood. Receptor source: an adult man with Graves' ophthalmopathy. CDR3s include the opening cysteine and the closing phenylalanine or tryptophan. Each record gives: V gene, clone size, D gene, J gene, CDR3 protein, CDR3 DNA. D genes are given only for firm matches. Some rows mark clone size as missing; the rest say once, few, many or name a class of expanded clone.

>TRBV2|.|.|TRBJ1-4
CASSDVATNEKLFF
TGTGCCAGCAGTGACGTTGCAACTAATGAAAAACTGTTTTTT
>TRBV29-1|many|TRBD1|TRBJ1-2
CSVVAPTGKYGYTF
TGCAGCGTGGTCGCCCCGACAGGGAAGTATGGCTACACCTTC
>TRBV4-1|.|.|TRBJ1-5
CASSLGRLKADQPQHF
TGCGCCAGCAGCCTAGGAAGGCTTAAGGCTGATCAGCCCCAGCATTTT
>TRBV10-3|.|.|TRBJ2-7
CASWGVNPYEQYF
TGTGCCAGCTGGGGGGTGAATCCCTACGAGCAGTACTTC
>TRBV6-1|.|TRBD1|TRBJ1-1
CASRDRAQGNTEAFF
TGTGCCAGCAGGGACAGGGCCCAGGGTAACACTGAAGCTTTCTTT
>TRBV5-1|.|.|TRBJ2-5
CASSSSLEGQYF
TGCGCCAGCAGCTCGTCCCTTGAGGGGCAGTACTTC
>TRBV2|.|.|TRBJ1-5
CASSEEGRGGNQPQHF
TGTGCCAGCAGTGAGGAAGGGAGGGGCGGCAATCAGCCCCAGCATTTT
>TRBV11-2|.|TRBD1|TRBJ2-7
CASSLLPGQDLYEQYF
TGTGCCAGCAGCTTATTGCCGGGACAGGACCTCTACGAGCAGTACTTC
>TRBV20-1|few|TRBD1|TRBJ1-6
CSAREPRTGGNSPLHF
TGCAGTGCTAGAGAACCTAGGACAGGGGGAAATTCACCCCTCCACTTT
>TRBV5-6|.|.|TRBJ1-2
CASSLGQGTTRGYTF
TGTGCCAGCAGCTTGGGTCAGGGGACCACGCGGGGCTACACCTTC